This T cell receptor (beta chain) was documented in a study of T-cell memory formation after mild COVID-19. General observations from the study: Memory cells collected pre-infection included some clones that later responded, suggesting cross-reactive memory joined. Clones that contracted from day 15 to 85 were balanced CD4/CD8, while later expanders leaned CD4+.

This clonotype has only a few counts. Its target is unknown. cDNA libraries for TCR alpha and TCR beta, carrying sample barcodes and UMIs, came from 5'RACE with constant-segment primers. TCRdb redid the calling of the 5' RACE reads with MiXCR, one entry per CDR3 protein. This table has around 340,000 distinct CDR3 sequences, about 16% appearing once. Looked up from germline, CDR1 is MDHEN and CDR2 is SYDVKM. The CDR3 is 13 residues long. Trimming took off 4 bases at V and 8 bases at J, with 14 bases between the two ends. The sample consisted of PBMCs or a T cell subset sorted from them (not recorded which). This sequence joins TRBV28 and TRBJ1-2; no firm D call. The TCR originated in a young man who had mild COVID-19 (a few samples of this study predate the infection). Cell type and time point are not known. CDR3 protein: CASSSGSVGGYTF. The CDR3, as DNA: TGTGCCAGCAGTTCGGGGTCAGTAGGAGGCTACACCTTC.